Below, 2 T cell receptor beta chains from the same sample are listed, as sequenced in a study of T cells in Graves' hyperthyroidism and ophthalmopathy. The source material, RNA transcripts, was used to amplify TCR beta CDR3 regions. HTBI primers were the set used in a first-round RT-PCR of the TCR CDR3. MiXCR was run by TCRdb on the multiplex PCR reads, yielding one entry per CDR3 protein. The repertoire holds under 400,000 distinct CDR3 sequences, with around 13% as singletons. Sequencing input: blood. The receptor set was obtained from an older woman with Graves' hyperthyroidism.

This clonotype showed up just a few times. This chain uses TRBV20-1 with TRBJ2-1; 10 positions agree with TRBD2. The V gene's germline CDR1 is DFQATT and CDR2 SNEGSKA (reference sequence). The CDR3 runs 13 residues. Trimming at V came to 3 bases and at J to 7 bases, leaving 3 bases not matched to a gene. The DNA for the CDR3 is TGCAGTGCTAGGGGACTAGCGAGGAATGAGCAGTTCTTC. It codes for CSARGLARNEQFF.

At least ten counts were recorded for this clonotype. The chain joins TRBV10-1 to TRBJ2-7; the D gene is possibly TRBD2 (6 bases). CDR1 is WNHNN and CDR2 is SYGVQD in the germline V gene (reference sequence). The CDR3 sequence is 16 residues long. Deletions cut 6 bases from V and 3 bases from J, with 21 bases between. CDR3 sequence reads: CASSGGYGRRNYEQYF. The CDR3 nucleotides are TGCGCCAGCAGCGGAGGGTATGGGCGGAGGAACTACGAGCAGTACTTC.